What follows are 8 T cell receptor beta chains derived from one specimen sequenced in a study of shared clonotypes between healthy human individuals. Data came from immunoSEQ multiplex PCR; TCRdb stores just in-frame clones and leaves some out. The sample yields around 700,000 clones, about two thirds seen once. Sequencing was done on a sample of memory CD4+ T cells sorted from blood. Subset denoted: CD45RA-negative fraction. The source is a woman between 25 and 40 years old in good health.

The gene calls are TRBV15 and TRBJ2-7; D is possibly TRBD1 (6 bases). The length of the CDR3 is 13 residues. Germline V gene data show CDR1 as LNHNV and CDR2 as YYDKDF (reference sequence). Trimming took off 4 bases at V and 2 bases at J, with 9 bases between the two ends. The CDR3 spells CATSKGQTYEQYF. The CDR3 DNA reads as TGTGCCACCAGCAAAGGACAGACCTACGAGCAGTACTTC.

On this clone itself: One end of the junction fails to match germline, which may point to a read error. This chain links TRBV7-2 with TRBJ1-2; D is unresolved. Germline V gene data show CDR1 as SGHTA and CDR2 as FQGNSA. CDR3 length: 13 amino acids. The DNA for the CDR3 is TGTGCCACCAGCTTAGAACGGTCTATGGGCTACACCTTC. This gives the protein CATSLERSMGYTF.

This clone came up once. This chain's CDR3 is CASRSTGQTQYF. Here the CDR3 DNA reads TGTGCCAGCAGGTCAACAGGCCAGACCCAGTACTTC. This chain uses TRBV27 with TRBJ2-5; possible D gene TRBD1, 5 bases. In germline, CDR1 is MNHEY, CDR2 SMNVEV (reference sequence). The CDR3 consists of 12 residues. V was shortened by 6 bases and J by 6 bases, with 11 bases between the two germline ends.

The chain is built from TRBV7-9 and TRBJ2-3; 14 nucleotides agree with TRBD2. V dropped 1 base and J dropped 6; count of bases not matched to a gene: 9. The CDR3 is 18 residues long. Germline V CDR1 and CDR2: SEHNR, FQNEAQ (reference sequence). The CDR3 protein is CASSLGGTSGSPRDTQYF. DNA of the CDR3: TGTGCCAGCAGCTTAGGGGGGACTAGCGGGAGCCCCCGGGATACGCAGTATTTT.

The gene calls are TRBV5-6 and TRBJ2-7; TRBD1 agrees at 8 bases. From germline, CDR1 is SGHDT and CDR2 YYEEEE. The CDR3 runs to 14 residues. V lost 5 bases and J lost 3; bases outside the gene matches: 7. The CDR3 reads CASRPLGQGYEQYF. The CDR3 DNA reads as TGTGCCAGCAGGCCTCTTGGACAGGGCTACGAGCAGTACTTC.

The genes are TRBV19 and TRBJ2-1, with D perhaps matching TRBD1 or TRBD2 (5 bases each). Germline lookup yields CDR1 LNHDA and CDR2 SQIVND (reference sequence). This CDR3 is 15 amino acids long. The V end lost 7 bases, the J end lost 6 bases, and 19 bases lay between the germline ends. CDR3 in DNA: TGTGCCAGTAACCCCGGGACCACTTGGCGCAATGAGCAGTTCTTC. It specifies CASNPGTTWRNEQFF.

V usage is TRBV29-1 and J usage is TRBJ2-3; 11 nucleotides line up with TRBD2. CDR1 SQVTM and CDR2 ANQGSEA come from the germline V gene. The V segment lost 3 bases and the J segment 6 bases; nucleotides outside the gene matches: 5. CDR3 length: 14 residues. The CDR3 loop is CSVDITSGGDTQYF. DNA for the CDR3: TGCAGCGTTGATATTACTAGCGGGGGTGATACGCAGTATTTT.

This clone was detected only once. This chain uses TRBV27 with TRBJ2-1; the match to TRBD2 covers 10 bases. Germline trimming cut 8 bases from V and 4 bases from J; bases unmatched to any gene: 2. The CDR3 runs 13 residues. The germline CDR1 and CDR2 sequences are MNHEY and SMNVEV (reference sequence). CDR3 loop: CASRTSGYNEQFF. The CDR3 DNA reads TGTGCCAGCCGGACTAGCGGATACAATGAGCAGTTCTTC.